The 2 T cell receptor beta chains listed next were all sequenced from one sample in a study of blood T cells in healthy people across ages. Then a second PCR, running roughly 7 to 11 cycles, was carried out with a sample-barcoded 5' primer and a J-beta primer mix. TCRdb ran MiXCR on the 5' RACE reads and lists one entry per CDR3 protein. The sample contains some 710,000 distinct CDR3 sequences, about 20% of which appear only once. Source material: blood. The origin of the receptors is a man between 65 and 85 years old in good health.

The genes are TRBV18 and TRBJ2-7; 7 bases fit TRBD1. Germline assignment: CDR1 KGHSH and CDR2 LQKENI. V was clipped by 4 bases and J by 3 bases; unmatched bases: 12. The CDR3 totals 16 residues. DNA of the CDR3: TGTGCCAGCTCACTCCTCGGGACAGATTACATCTACGAGCAGTACTTC. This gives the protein CASSLLGTDYIYEQYF.

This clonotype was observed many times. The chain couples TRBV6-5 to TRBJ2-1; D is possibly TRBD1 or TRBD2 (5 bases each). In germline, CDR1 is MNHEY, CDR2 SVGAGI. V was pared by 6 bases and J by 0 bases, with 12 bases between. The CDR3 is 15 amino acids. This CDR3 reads CASSLEGISYNEQFF. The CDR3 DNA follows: TGTGCCAGCAGCCTCGAGGGGATCTCCTACAATGAGCAGTTCTTC.